These 10 T cell receptor beta chains were all obtained from the same sample, sequenced in a study of CD8+ T cells in alopecia areata. The authors extracted RNA and reverse transcribed it into cDNA as the sequencing template. This table comes from immunoSEQ multiplex PCR, and its TCRdb copy is limited to in-frame clones, with some not included. This table has 150,000 to 200,000 clones, over 55% appearing once. The treatment denotes: oral pan-JAK inhibitor, 5-10 mg twice daily. The specimen was CD4+ T cells sorted from blood, collected at week 24, from a patient treated with tofacitinib. Every receptor here comes from a human donor with alopecia areata.

The chain couples TRBV29-1 to TRBJ2-7; D is perhaps TRBD1 (5 bases). This CDR3 is 13 amino acids long. The V end was cut by 4 bases, the J end by 2 bases, with 12 bases between. In germline, CDR1 is SQVTM, CDR2 ANQGSEA. The CDR3 sequence is CSVGPDRTYEQYF. The DNA of the CDR3 is TGCAGCGTTGGCCCAGACAGAACCTACGAGCAGTACTTC.

V is TRBV25-1 and J is TRBJ1-2; TRBD1 matches 8 bases. The junction had 4 bases not matched to a gene; V was cut back by 3 bases and J by 7 bases. The CDR3 has 13 amino acids. The germline V gene encodes CDR1 MGHDK and CDR2 SYGVNS. The CDR3 loop reads CASSEDRVRGYTF. The CDR3 bases are TGTGCCAGCAGTGAGGACAGGGTCCGTGGCTACACCTTC.

This rearrangement joins TRBV4-3 to TRBJ2-3, with D possibly being TRBD1 (5 bases). This CDR3 has 14 residues. Germline-derived CDR1 and CDR2 are LGHNA and YSLEER. Trimming left V 0 bases short and J 4 bases short, with 8 bases between. The CDR3 protein is CASSQDRESDTQYF. CDR3 bases: TGCGCCAGCAGCCAAGACAGGGAATCAGATACGCAGTATTTT.

The rearrangement joins TRBV29-1 to TRBJ1-1; 9 bases are shared with TRBD1. V shed 7 bases, J shed 3 bases, and the junction held 12 bases outside the gene matches. Germline V gene data show CDR1 as SQVTM and CDR2 as ANQGSEA. This CDR3 comprises 15 residues. The CDR3 is CSGLKWGQGDTEAFF. The CDR3 DNA reads as TGCAGCGGCCTCAAATGGGGACAGGGCGACACTGAAGCTTTCTTT.

This clone was picked up a small number of times. This chain uses TRBV5-1 with TRBJ2-1; TRBD1 matches 9 bases. CDR1 is SGHRS, CDR2 YFSETQ, per germline. V lost 0 bases and J lost 8; bases outside the gene matches: 3. CDR3 length equals 14 residues. CDR3 loop: CASSLATGGYEQFF. The CDR3 nucleotides read TGCGCCAGCAGCTTGGCCACAGGGGGCTATGAGCAGTTCTTC.

The chain employs TRBV6-5 and TRBJ2-1, with 8 bases aligning to TRBD1. Germline trimming cut 4 bases from V and 5 bases from J; bases unmatched to any gene: 4. The CDR3 is made up of 14 amino acids. CDR1 and CDR2 from the germline V gene are MNHEY and SVGAGI. The CDR3: CASSSGQGNNEQFF. CDR3 bases: TGTGCCAGCAGTTCCGGACAGGGCAACAATGAGCAGTTCTTC.

The chain recombines TRBV5-1 with TRBJ2-5; D is unclear. Germline V gene data show CDR1 as SGHRS and CDR2 as YFSETQ. The CDR3 length is 14 residues. V lost 4 bases and J lost 2, with 12 bases in between. The CDR3 sequence: CASSASWGQETQYF. The CDR3 coding sequence is TGCGCCAGCAGCGCCTCATGGGGTCAAGAGACCCAGTACTTC.

This clone was recorded a few times. J is TRBJ2-2 and V is TRBV6-5, with 7 positions matching TRBD1. This CDR3 is built from 15 residues. V gave up 6 bases and J gave up 3 bases; unmatched junction bases: 7. Germline assignment: CDR1 MNHEY and CDR2 SVGAGI. The CDR3 sequence: CASSPRQGDTGELFF. The DNA of the CDR3 is TGTGCCAGCAGCCCTCGACAGGGCGACACCGGGGAGCTGTTTTTT.

This clone has just a few counts. This chain joins TRBV7-2 and TRBJ2-3, with D perhaps given as TRBD1 or TRBD2 (6 bases each). Trimming shortened V by 6 bases and J by 1 base, and 14 bases separated the two germline ends. This CDR3 has 15 amino acids. Germline CDR1 SGHTA, CDR2 FQGNSA. CDR3 protein: CASRPPGAGTDTQYF. The CDR3 DNA is TGTGCCAGCAGACCACCGGGGGCTGGCACAGATACGCAGTATTTT.

V usage is TRBV4-3 and J usage is TRBJ2-2; D not resolved. CDR3 length: 16 residues. Germline V gene lookup returns CDR1 LGHNA and CDR2 YSLEER. V shed 0 bases and J shed 5 bases, with 13 bases lying between them. The CDR3 bases are TGCGCCAGCAGCCAAGATACTGAAACTTTTACCGGGGAGCTGTTTTTT. This sequence encodes CASSQDTETFTGELFF.